This T cell receptor (beta chain) was identified during a study of T cell clones after liver transplantation. Across the study: Immunosuppression withdrawal was tried within 2 years after liver transplantation in this trial. Standard immunosuppression, with no induction, continued until 12-24 months after transplant.

General study findings and limits: These preliminary findings come from unstandardized post-transplant sampling times.

With 5 bases removed from V and 7 bases from J, the gap between germline ends came to 20 bases. In germline, CDR1 is SGHTA, CDR2 FQGNSA. This CDR3 region has 15 residues. Turning to this clone: Its antigen is currently unknown.

Clones were sequenced by immunoSEQ multiplex PCR, and TCRdb holds only the in-frame ones, with some missing. The sample lists 68,000 or so clones, around 93% occurring once. The rearrangement links TRBV7-2 to TRBJ1-2; D is uncertain. Source: CD4+ T cells from blood, taken 25 months after liver transplant. The clonotype originates from a human patient who received a liver transplant. Some T cells may trace back to the graft donor. The CDR3 reads CASSLRQAPVFGYTF. DNA of the CDR3: TGTGCCAGCAGCCTCCGTCAGGCTCCGGTCTTTGGCTACACCTTC.